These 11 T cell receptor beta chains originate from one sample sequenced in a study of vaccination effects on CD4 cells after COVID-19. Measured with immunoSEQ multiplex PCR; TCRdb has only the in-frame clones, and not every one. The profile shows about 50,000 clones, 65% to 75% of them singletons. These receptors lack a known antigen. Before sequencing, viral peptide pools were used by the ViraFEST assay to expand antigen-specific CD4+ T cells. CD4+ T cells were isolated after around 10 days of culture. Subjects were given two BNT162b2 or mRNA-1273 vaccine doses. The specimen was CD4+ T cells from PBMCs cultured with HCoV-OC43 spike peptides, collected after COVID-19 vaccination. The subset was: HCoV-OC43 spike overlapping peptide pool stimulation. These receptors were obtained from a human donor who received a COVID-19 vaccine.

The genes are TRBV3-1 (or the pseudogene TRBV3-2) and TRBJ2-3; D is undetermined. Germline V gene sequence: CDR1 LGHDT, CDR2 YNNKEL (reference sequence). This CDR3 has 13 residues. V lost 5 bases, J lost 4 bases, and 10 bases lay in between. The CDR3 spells CASSTILADTQYF. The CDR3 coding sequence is TGTGCCAGCAGCACAATTCTCGCAGATACGCAGTATTTT.

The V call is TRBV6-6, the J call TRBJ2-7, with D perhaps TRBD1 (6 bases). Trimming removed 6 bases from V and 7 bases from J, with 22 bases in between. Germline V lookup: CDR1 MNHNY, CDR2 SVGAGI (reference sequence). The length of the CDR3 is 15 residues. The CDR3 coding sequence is TGTGCCAGCAGACCTCCGGGACAAAGTACTTGGGAGCAGTACTTC. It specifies CASRPPGQSTWEQYF.

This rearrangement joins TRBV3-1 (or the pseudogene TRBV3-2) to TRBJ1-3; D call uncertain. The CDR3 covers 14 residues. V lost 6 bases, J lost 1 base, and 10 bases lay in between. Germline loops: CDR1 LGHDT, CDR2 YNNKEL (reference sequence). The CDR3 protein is CASSYPLSGNTIYF. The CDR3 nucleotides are TGTGCCAGCAGTTATCCGCTATCTGGAAACACCATATATTTT.

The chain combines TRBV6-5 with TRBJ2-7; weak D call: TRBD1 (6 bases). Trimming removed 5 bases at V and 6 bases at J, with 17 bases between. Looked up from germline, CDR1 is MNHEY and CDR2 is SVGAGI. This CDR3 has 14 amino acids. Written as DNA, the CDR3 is TGTGCCAGCAGTCCTAGACAGGTTCGGAGCGAGCAGTACTTC. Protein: CASSPRQVRSEQYF.

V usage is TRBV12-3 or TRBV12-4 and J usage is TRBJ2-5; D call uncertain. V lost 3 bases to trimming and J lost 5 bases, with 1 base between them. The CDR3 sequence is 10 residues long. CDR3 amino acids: CASSFETQYF. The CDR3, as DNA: TGTGCCAGCAGTTTCGAGACCCAGTACTTC.

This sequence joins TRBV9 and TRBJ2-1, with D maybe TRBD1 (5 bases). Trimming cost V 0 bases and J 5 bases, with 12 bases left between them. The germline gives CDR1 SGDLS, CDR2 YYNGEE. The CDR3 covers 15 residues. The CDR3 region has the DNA TGTGCCAGCAGCGTAGGGCAGGGTACCCACAATGAGCAGTTCTTC. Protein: CASSVGQGTHNEQFF.

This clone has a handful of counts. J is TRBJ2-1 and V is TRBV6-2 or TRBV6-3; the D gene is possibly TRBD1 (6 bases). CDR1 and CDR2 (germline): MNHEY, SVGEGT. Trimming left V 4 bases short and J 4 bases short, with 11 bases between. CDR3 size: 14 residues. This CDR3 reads CASSSIQGYNEQFF. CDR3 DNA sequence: TGTGCCAGCAGTTCCATACAGGGATACAATGAGCAGTTCTTC.

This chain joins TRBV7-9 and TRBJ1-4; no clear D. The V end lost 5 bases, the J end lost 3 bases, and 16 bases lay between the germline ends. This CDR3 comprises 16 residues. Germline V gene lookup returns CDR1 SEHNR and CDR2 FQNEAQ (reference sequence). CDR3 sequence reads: CASSLEALRANEKLFF. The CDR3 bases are TGTGCCAGCAGCCTGGAGGCGTTAAGGGCTAATGAAAAACTGTTTTTT.

DNA for the CDR3: TGTGCCAGCAACAGCAGGGCCGGGAACACTGAAGCTTTCTTT. It specifies CASNSRAGNTEAFF. The chain carries TRBV2 and TRBJ1-1; tentatively, D is TRBD1 (5 bases). The CDR3 is 14 amino acids. V shed 7 bases and J shed 1 base, with 13 bases lying between them. Germline values: CDR1 SNHLY, CDR2 FYNNEI. Full variable domain (rest looked up from reference TRBV2 and TRBJ1-1): EPEVTQTPSHQVTQMGQEVILRCVPISNHLYFYWYRQILGQKVEFLVSFYNNEISEKSEIFDDQFSVERPDGSNFTLKIRSTKLEDSAMYFCASNSRAGNTEAFFGQGTRLTVV.

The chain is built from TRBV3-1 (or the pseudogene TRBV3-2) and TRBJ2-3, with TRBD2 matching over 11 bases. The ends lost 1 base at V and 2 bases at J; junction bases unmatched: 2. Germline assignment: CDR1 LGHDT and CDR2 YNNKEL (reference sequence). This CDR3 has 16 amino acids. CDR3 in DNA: TGTGCCAGCAGCCAAGTAGCGGGAGGGGTCACAGATACGCAGTATTTT. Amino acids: CASSQVAGGVTDTQYF.

The CDR3 DNA follows: TGTGCCAGCAATACAGGGGTTTTAGGGGGCGAGCAGTACTTC. Its translation is CASNTGVLGGEQYF. This chain links TRBV6-5 with TRBJ2-7; 7 nucleotides agree with TRBD1. The V gene end was trimmed by 7 bases and the J gene end by 6 bases; junction bases not matched to a gene: 12. The CDR3 spans 14 residues. Per the germline V gene, CDR1 is MNHEY and CDR2 is SVGAGI.